This entry is about one T cell receptor beta chain. Its antigen remains unknown. V was cut by 3 bases and J by 2 bases, with 10 bases left in between. This CDR3 spans 14 amino acids. CDR1 and CDR2 from the germline V gene are SGHDT and YYEEEE. Assay: immunoSEQ multiplex PCR; the TCRdb copy retains only in-frame clones and omits some. The table has 2,500,000 or so clones, around 93% seen once; the top ten hold approximately 0.41%. This sample is drawn from a study of shared clonotypes between healthy human individuals. As for the study in general: A couple of women and three men aged 18 to 49 made up the donors. CD8 memory received one plate per donor, CD8 naive two, CD4 memory three and CD4 naive three.

The study's findings and limits: Despite large depth, rarefaction showed incomplete sorted-subset sequencing. Clonotype sharing among donors likely depends on sequencing depth.

The chain joins TRBV5-6 to TRBJ2-3; D is possibly TRBD1 (6 bases). The receptor's source is a man aged 18 to 29 in good health. Some clones in this sample may be carry-over from other donors' samples. Sequenced sample: naive CD4+ T cells from PBMCs. Subset indicated: CD45RA+ positively selected. The DNA for the CDR3 is TGTGCCAGCAGCTCCGGACAGACCACAGATACGCAGTATTTT. Its translation is CASSSGQTTDTQYF.